What follows describes a single T cell receptor (beta chain). TCRdb recomputed calls from the 5' RACE reads with MiXCR, one row per CDR3 protein. The table shows roughly 720,000 distinct CDR3 sequences, with around a sixth occurring only once. Germline CDR1 and CDR2: SEHNR and FQNEAQ (reference sequence). V was cut by 1 base and J by 4 bases, with 7 bases left in between. This CDR3 has 13 amino acids. The sample belongs to a study of identical twins. These same data were also listed under a study on T cells expressing NK-cell markers. That study adds: Sorted T-cell subsets CD3+CD56+NKG2C+, CD3+CD56+NKG2C- and CD3+CD56-NKG2C+ were TCR beta-sequenced.

The specimen sequenced was PBMCs. J is TRBJ1-1 and V is TRBV7-9; D is unclear. The receptor comes from a woman aged 18-29 years in good health. The CDR3 loop reads CASSLESGTEAFF. DNA for the CDR3: TGTGCCAGCAGCTTAGAGAGCGGCACTGAAGCTTTCTTT.